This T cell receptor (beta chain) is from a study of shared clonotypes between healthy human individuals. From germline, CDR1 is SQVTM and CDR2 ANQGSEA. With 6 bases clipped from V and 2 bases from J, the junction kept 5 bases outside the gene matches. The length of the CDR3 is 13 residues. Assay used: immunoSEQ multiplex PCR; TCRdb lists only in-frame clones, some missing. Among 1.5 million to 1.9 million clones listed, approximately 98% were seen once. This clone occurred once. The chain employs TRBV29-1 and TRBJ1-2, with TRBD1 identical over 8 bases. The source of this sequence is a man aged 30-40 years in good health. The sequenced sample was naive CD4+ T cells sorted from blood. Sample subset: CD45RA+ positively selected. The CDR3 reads CSVAGGVNYGYTF. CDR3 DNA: TGCAGCGTCGCAGGGGGCGTCAACTATGGCTACACCTTC.